The 20 T cell receptor beta chains below come from one sample, sequenced in a study of PD-L1 blockade in urothelial cancer. Indicated time point: peripheral blood 6 weeks after treatment start. Libraries were prepared by immunoSEQ multiplex PCR; TCRdb keeps only in-frame clonotypes and omits some of them. Among roughly 120,000 clones, roughly 90% were seen once, and the ten largest hold under 2%. Sequenced here: PBMCs, sampled around atezolizumab (anti-PD-L1) treatment. These receptors were taken from a man between 60 and 75 years old with urothelial cancer.

The chain links TRBV5-6 to TRBJ1-2; D is possibly TRBD1 (5 bases). The CDR3 has 14 residues. Trimming took off 4 bases at V and 3 bases at J, with 13 bases between the two ends. Germline V gene lookup returns CDR1 SGHDT and CDR2 YYEEEE. This CDR3 is CASSGQGIHYGYTF. CDR3 bases: TGTGCCAGCAGCGGCCAGGGAATCCACTATGGCTACACCTTC.

The V gene is TRBV2, the J gene TRBJ1-4; a weak D match, TRBD1 (6 bases). Germline V gene sequence: CDR1 SNHLY, CDR2 FYNNEI. The CDR3 has 14 amino acids. V was trimmed by 1 base and J by 7 bases, leaving 10 bases between them. The CDR3: CASSEDRVGEKLFF. The CDR3 DNA reads as TGTGCCAGCAGTGAAGACAGGGTCGGTGAAAAACTGTTTTTT.

This clone was detected a few times. The chain carries TRBV7-9 and TRBJ1-1, with D unclear. Germline V gene lookup returns CDR1 SEHNR and CDR2 FQNEAQ (reference sequence). V lost 5 bases and J 1 base, leaving 8 bases between the germline ends. CDR3 size: 13 residues. The CDR3 is CASSPTENTEAFF. The CDR3 bases are TGTGCCAGCAGCCCAACAGAGAACACTGAAGCTTTCTTT.

V gene TRBV6-1 combines with J gene TRBJ2-1, with 7 bases identical to TRBD2. The CDR3 is made up of 17 amino acids. Trimming at V came to 2 bases and at J to 4 bases, leaving 11 bases not matched to a gene. In germline, CDR1 is MNHNS, CDR2 SASEGT. CDR3 DNA sequence: TGTGCCAGCAGTGAATATATTCAGGGACTACTATACAATGAGCAGTTCTTC. It encodes CASSEYIQGLLYNEQFF.

The chain recombines TRBV27 with TRBJ1-5; D is unresolved. Trimming left V 0 bases short and J 3 bases short, with 9 bases between. The CDR3 covers 15 residues. The germline CDR1 and CDR2 sequences are MNHEY and SMNVEV (reference sequence). The CDR3 loop is CASSLSSGYNQPQHF. CDR3 coding DNA: TGTGCCAGCAGTTTATCGAGCGGGTACAATCAGCCCCAGCATTTT.

This clone was observed a few times. The chain carries TRBV7-2 and TRBJ1-1; 8 bases agree with TRBD1. The CDR3 contains 14 residues. Germline-derived CDR1 and CDR2 are SGHTA and FQGNSA. J gave up 1 base and V 4 bases, and 2 bases lay outside the gene matches. For the CDR3, the DNA is TGTGCCAGCAGCTATACAGGGGGGAACACTGAAGCTTTCTTT. Translated, it gives CASSYTGGNTEAFF.

This sequence joins TRBV12-5 and TRBJ1-5, with D tentatively TRBD1 (5 bases). CDR1 is LGHNT and CDR2 is FRNRAP in the germline V gene. The CDR3 is 15 amino acids. V lost 1 base to trimming and J lost 7 bases, with 14 bases between them. The CDR3 protein is CASGLGFGGDQPQHF. CDR3 DNA sequence: TGTGCTAGTGGTTTGGGGTTCGGGGGGGACCAGCCCCAGCATTTT.

This clone has a handful of counts. The chain combines TRBV25-1 with TRBJ2-1; D perhaps matches TRBD2 (6 bases). Trimming cost V 3 bases and J 13 bases, with 16 bases left between them. The germline gives CDR1 MGHDK, CDR2 SYGVNS. This CDR3 spans 13 amino acids. The CDR3 DNA sequence: TGTGCCAGCAGTGAGGTGGGGAGGCCCCGCCAGTTCTTC. Translation gives CASSEVGRPRQFF.

The chain is built from TRBV2 and TRBJ2-3; 11 bases line up with TRBD1. Trimming removed 6 bases from V and 3 bases from J; junction bases left unmatched: 2. CDR1 is SNHLY, CDR2 FYNNEI, per germline. This CDR3 has 14 amino acids. The CDR3 sequence: CASSRDRGTDTQYF. The CDR3 DNA sequence: TGTGCCAGCAGCCGGGACAGGGGGACAGATACGCAGTATTTT.

The V call is TRBV6-1, the J call TRBJ2-7, with 11 bases fitting TRBD1. Germline V lookup: CDR1 MNHNS, CDR2 SASEGT. The CDR3 consists of 15 residues. V shed 4 bases, J shed 3 bases, and the junction held 5 bases outside the gene matches. CDR3 sequence reads: CASSVGTGGYYEQYF. CDR3 sequence (DNA): TGTGCCAGCAGTGTGGGGACAGGGGGATACTACGAGCAGTACTTC.

This rearrangement joins TRBV7-3 to TRBJ2-3, with 10 bases that match TRBD2. There are 16 residues in the CDR3. V dropped 5 bases and J dropped 9; count of bases not matched to a gene: 14. CDR1 and CDR2 (germline): SGHTA, FQGTGA. The CDR3, as DNA: TGTGCCAGCAGCCCTCAAGCGGGAGGGCTTGGGGTAACGCAGTATTTT. Amino acid sequence: CASSPQAGGLGVTQYF.

CDR3 region: CASSLASSGRAADTQYF. For the CDR3, the DNA is TGCGCCAGCAGCTTGGCGAGTAGCGGGAGGGCCGCAGATACGCAGTATTTT. This chain uses TRBV5-1 with TRBJ2-3; the match to TRBD2 covers 11 bases. Per the germline V gene, CDR1 is SGHRS and CDR2 is YFSETQ. The CDR3 spans 17 residues. The ends lost 0 bases at V and 4 bases at J; junction bases unmatched: 7.

CDR3 DNA: TGCGCCAGCAGCCCGGGGGGGTGGCTAGCGGGAACCCCCTCCTACAATGAGCAGTTCTTC. Translation gives CASSPGGWLAGTPSYNEQFF. The V and J genes are TRBV5-1 and TRBJ2-1, with 9 bases aligning to TRBD2. The CDR3 has 20 amino acids. The J segment lost 0 bases and the V segment lost 4 bases, leaving 17 bases of the junction unmatched. From germline, CDR1 is SGHRS and CDR2 YFSETQ.

V gene TRBV13 combines with J gene TRBJ2-3, with TRBD2 as a possible D gene (6 bases). The germline V gene has CDR1 PRHDT and CDR2 FYEKMQ (reference sequence). V dropped 1 base and J dropped 7 bases, with 12 bases sitting between them. CDR3 length: 14 amino acids. The CDR3 DNA is TGTGCCAGCAGCTTAGCGGGGGAAATGAATACGCAGTATTTT. Its translation: CASSLAGEMNTQYF.

V and J are TRBV5-6 and TRBJ1-5; 7 nucleotides line up with TRBD1. Trimming took 0 bases from V and 5 from J; bases not matched to a gene: 8. Germline values: CDR1 SGHDT, CDR2 YYEEEE. This CDR3 is built from 16 residues. The CDR3 coding sequence is TGTGCCAGCAGCTTGGGGGGGACAGTGGGCGATCAGCCCCAGCATTTT. Residues: CASSLGGTVGDQPQHF.

In DNA, the CDR3 is TGTGCCTGGGCGCCCGACAGGGCCTATCAGCCCCAGCATTTT. Amino acids: CAWAPDRAYQPQHF. This chain connects TRBV30 to TRBJ1-5; 7 bases fit TRBD1. With V trimmed by 5 bases and J by 5 bases, 9 bases remained unmatched. This CDR3 is built from 14 residues. Germline CDR1 GTSNPN, CDR2 SVGIG (reference sequence).

The chain uses TRBV5-1 and TRBJ2-7; 12 bases line up with TRBD1. Germline-derived CDR1 and CDR2 are SGHRS and YFSETQ. V shed 4 bases and J 7 bases; nucleotides not matched to a gene: 6. The CDR3 runs 14 residues. The CDR3 protein is CASSGGQGAREQYF. Here the CDR3 DNA reads TGCGCCAGCAGCGGGGGACAGGGGGCGCGAGAGCAGTACTTC.

This chain uses TRBV27 with TRBJ2-7; tentative D call: TRBD2 (5 bases). The CDR3 sequence is 15 residues long. V lost 4 bases and J 0 bases, leaving 13 bases between the germline ends. Germline lookup yields CDR1 MNHEY and CDR2 SMNVEV (reference sequence). The CDR3: CASSSLTRGSYEQYF. The CDR3 coding sequence is TGTGCCAGCAGTTCCTTAACCCGGGGCTCCTACGAGCAGTACTTC.

The rearrangement uses TRBV29-1 and TRBJ2-7; 7 bases map to TRBD2. CDR1 is SQVTM, CDR2 ANQGSEA, per germline. The V and J ends lost 6 bases and 2 bases, in that order; junction bases with no gene match: 1. There are 11 residues in the CDR3. The CDR3 is CSVRGTYEQYF. In DNA form, the CDR3 reads TGCAGCGTGCGGGGGACCTACGAGCAGTACTTC.

The V gene is TRBV11-2, the J gene TRBJ1-1; no reliable D call. V dropped 1 base and J dropped 3 bases, with 6 bases sitting between them. This CDR3 has 13 residues. Germline V lookup: CDR1 SGHAT, CDR2 FQNNGV. The DNA of the CDR3 is TGTGCCAGCAGCTTAGCGGTGTACACTGAAGCTTTCTTT. Its translation: CASSLAVYTEAFF.